This T cell receptor (beta chain) appears in the sequencing data of a study of blood T cell repertoires in COVID-19 (TCRdb year 2020). Regarding the research as a whole: The collaborator samples originated in the United States, Italy and Spain and spanned the acute and convalescent phases of COVID-19. The material from the prospective study consisted of cDNA or gDNA derived from T cells, B-cell-depleted T cells, or PBMCs. The dataset comprised deeply sampled blood TCRbeta repertoires from subjects exposed to, actively infected with, or recovered from COVID-19. The repertoires were released in a freely available public database intended as a resource for research on the immune response to SARS-CoV-2. The samples were drawn from two sources: the first 160 participants of the ongoing ImmuneRACE study, and 1,000 to 1,500 subjects contributed by 6 global collaborators. The sample metadata nearly always contained a de-identified subject ID, COVID-19 status, age in years and sex. Where HLA class I and class II types were available, the types were taken from metadata supplied by the sample provider, not from assay-based typing.

Each collaborating institution followed its own protocols to collect whole blood in K2EDTA tubes. For TCRbeta analysis, collaborators shipped samples as frozen whole blood, isolated PBMCs, or DNA extracted from either of those sample types. Overall study outcomes, separate from this receptor: How much clinical and demographic metadata was included differed by source and by participant, and the metadata was provided uncurated.

A word on this clone: The antigen it binds to is not known. Base qualities are not provided; no much larger clone lies one nucleotide away.

TCRbeta CDR3 regions were amplified from genomic DNA by means of the immunoSEQ Assay, a bias-controlled multiplex PCR. The study's processing was this. The number of nucleated cells in each sample was estimated from the amplification of reference gene primers within the assay. To quantify the absolute abundance of each unique TCRbeta CDR3 rearrangement, sequence reads were collapsed and filtered. For each sample, productive Simpson clonality was calculated as the square root of Simpson's diversity index over productive rearrangements. TCRdb retrieved this table from immuneACCESS and kept in-frame rearrangements only. Not all clones are present; in checked studies, unresolved V genes account for under half, and no reason is known for the remainder. V and J calls and clone size come straight from that table; D and trimming were deduced from the DNA. The sample records about 320,000 clones, about 82% of which are singletons. Of the sample, just over 7% falls within the top ten clones.

The CDR3 covers 17 residues, taking in both the cysteine and the phenylalanine. Kept here is only the CDR3 DNA, which spans 51 bases and is read in frame from base 1. The germline V and J ends show losses of 5 bases and 8 bases respectively, and no gene match explains 14 bases of the junction. CDR1 is given as SGHNT and CDR2 as YYREEE, both from the germline V gene (reference sequence). Sequenced material: peripheral blood. This receptor chain uses TRBV5-4 and TRBJ2-1, with 12 junctional bases fitting TRBD1. The sequence derives from a human donor in a cohort sampled during active COVID-19. The bases are TGTGCCAGCAGTCGTAGTCCGGGACAGGGGGCGTTGGATGAGCAGTTCTTC. Its translation is CASSRSPGQGALDEQFF.